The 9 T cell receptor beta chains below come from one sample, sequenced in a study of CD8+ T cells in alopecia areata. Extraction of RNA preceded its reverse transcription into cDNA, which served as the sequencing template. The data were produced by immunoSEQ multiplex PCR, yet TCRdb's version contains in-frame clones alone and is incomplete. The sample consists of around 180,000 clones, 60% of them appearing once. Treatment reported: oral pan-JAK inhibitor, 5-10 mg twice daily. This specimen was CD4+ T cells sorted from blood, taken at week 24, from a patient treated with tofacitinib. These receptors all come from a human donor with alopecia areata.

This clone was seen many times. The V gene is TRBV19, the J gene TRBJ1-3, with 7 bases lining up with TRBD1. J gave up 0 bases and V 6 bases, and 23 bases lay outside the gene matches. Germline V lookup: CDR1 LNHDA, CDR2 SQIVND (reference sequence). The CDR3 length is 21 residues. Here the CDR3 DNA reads TGTGCCAGTAGGACTAAATCTGGGACAGAAGTCACCTACAACTCTGGAAACACCATATATTTT. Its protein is CASRTKSGTEVTYNSGNTIYF.

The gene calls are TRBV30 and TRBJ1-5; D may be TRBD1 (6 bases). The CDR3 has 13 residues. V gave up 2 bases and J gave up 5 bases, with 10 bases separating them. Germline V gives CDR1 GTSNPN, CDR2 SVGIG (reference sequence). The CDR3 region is CAWSLGGHQPQHF. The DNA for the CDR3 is TGTGCCTGGAGTTTGGGGGGGCATCAGCCCCAGCATTTT.

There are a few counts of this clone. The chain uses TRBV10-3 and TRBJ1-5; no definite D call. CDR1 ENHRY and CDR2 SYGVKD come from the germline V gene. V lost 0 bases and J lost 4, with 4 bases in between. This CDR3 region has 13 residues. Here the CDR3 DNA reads TGTGCCATCAGTGAGTCCCTAAATCAGCCCCAGCATTTT. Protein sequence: CAISESLNQPQHF.

The CDR3 sequence is CASTRGDTQYF. CDR3 bases: TGTGCCAGCACTAGGGGGGATACGCAGTATTTT. The chain is built from TRBV5-5 and TRBJ2-3, with TRBD1 as a possible D gene (6 bases). This CDR3 is built from 11 residues. V was clipped by 6 bases and J by 6 bases, with 8 bases between them. Germline assignment: CDR1 SGHKS and CDR2 YYEKEE (reference sequence).

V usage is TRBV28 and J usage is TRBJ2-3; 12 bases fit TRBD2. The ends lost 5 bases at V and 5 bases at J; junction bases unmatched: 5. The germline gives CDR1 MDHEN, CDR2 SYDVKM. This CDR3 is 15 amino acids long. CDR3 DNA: TGTGCCAGCAGTCCACCGGGACTAGCGGGAGATACGCAGTATTTT. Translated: CASSPPGLAGDTQYF. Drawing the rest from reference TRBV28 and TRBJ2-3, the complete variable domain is DVKVTQSSRYLVKRTGEKVFLECVQDMDHENMFWYRQDPGLGLRLIYFSYDVKMKEKGDIPEGYSVSREKKERFSLILESASTNQTSMYLCASSPPGLAGDTQYFGPGTRLTVL.

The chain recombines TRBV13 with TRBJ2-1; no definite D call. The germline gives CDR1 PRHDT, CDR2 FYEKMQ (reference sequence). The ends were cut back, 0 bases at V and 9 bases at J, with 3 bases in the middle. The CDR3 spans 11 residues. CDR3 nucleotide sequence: TGTGCCAGCAGCTTAGGCGGTGAGCAGTTCTTC. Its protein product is CASSLGGEQFF.

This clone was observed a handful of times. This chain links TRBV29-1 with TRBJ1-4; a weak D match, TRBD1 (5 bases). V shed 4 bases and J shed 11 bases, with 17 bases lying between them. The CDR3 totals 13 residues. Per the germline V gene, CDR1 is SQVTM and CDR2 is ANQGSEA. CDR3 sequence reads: CSVGTTLEGKLFF. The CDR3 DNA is TGCAGCGTTGGGACAACTCTCGAGGGGAAACTGTTTTTT. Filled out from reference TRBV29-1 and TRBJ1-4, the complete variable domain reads SAVISQKPSRDICQRGTSLTIQCQVDSQVTMMFWYRQQPGQSLTLIATANQGSEATYESGFVIDKFPISRPNLTFSTLTVSNMSPEDSSIYLCSVGTTLEGKLFFGSGTQLSVL.

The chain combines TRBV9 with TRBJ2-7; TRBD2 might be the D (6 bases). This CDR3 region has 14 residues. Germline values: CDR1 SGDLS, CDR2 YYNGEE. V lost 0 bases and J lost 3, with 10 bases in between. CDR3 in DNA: TGTGCCAGCAGCGTAGGGGCGGGAAACTACGAGCAGTACTTC. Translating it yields CASSVGAGNYEQYF.

CDR3 region: CASSQEGRTNYGYTF. The CDR3 DNA is TGCGCCAGCAGCCAAGAAGGAAGAACGAACTATGGCTACACCTTC. The rearrangement joins TRBV4-3 to TRBJ1-2; no clear D. CDR1 is LGHNA and CDR2 is YSLEER in the germline V gene. CDR3 length: 15 residues. The V end was cut by 0 bases, the J end by 2 bases, with 10 bases between.